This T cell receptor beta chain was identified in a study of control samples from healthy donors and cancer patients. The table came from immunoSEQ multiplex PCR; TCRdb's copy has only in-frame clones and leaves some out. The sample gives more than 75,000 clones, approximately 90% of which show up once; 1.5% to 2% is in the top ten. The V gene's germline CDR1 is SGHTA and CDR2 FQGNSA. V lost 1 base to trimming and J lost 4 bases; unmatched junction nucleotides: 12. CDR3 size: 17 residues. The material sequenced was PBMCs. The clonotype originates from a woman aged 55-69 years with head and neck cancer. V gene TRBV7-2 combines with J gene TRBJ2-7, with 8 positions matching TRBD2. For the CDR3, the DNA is TGTGCCAGCAGCTTAGTAGGGGGAGCGGGGGCGTTTTACGAGCAGTACTTC. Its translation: CASSLVGGAGAFYEQYF.